This T cell receptor beta chain was captured in a study of blood T cell repertoires in COVID-19. Assay used: immunoSEQ multiplex PCR; TCRdb lists only in-frame clones, some missing. The data show about 300,000 clones, 80% to 90% seen once. The CDR3 is 15 amino acids. Trimming left V 2 bases short and J 4 bases short, with 11 bases between. The V gene's germline CDR1 is KGHSH and CDR2 LQKENI. The receptor's source is a man aged 25 to 40 who had recovered from COVID-19. Sequenced material: PBMCs or T cells enriched from blood (not recorded which). The genes are TRBV18 and TRBJ1-4, with D possibly TRBD1 on 6 matching bases. CDR3 region: CASSPTQGSNEKLFF. In DNA form, the CDR3 reads TGTGCCAGCTCACCAACCCAGGGGAGTAATGAAAAACTGTTTTTT.